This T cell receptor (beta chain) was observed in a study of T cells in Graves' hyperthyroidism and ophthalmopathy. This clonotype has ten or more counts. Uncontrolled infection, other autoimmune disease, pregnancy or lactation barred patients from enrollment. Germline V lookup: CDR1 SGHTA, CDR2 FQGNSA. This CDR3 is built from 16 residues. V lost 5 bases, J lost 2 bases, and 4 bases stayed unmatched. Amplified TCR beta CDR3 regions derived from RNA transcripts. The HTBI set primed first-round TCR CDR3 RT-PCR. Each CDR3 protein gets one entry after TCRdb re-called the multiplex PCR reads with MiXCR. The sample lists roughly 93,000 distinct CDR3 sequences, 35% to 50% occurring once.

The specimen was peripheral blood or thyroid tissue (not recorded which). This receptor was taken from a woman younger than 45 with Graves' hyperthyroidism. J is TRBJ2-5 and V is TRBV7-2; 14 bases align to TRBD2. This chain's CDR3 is CASSHGLAGGQETQYF. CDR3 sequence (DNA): TGTGCCAGCAGCCACGGACTAGCGGGAGGACAAGAGACCCAGTACTTC.